The entry below gives a single T cell receptor (beta chain) sequence along with its context. Antigen: not known. There are 14 residues in the CDR3. Deletions cut 4 bases from V and 5 bases from J, with 9 bases between. The germline gives CDR1 LGHDT, CDR2 YNNKEL (reference sequence). These data belong to a study of CD8 T cells in Susac syndrome. The study's findings and limits: By the study's own acknowledgment, its TCR sequencing and HLA analysis included relatively few individuals.

The authors reverse transcribed roughly 0.5 to 1 ug RNA with random hexamers. Multiplex PCR with immunoSEQ amplified the TCR beta CDR3 across 54 Vbeta and 13 Jbeta. From the immunoSEQ multiplex PCR reads, TCRdb called clonotypes with MiXCR, one entry per CDR3 protein. The sample has about 180,000 distinct CDR3 sequences; approximately 96% are singletons. Multiple sclerosis controls were treatment-naive patients with stable or active relapsing-remitting disease. TEMRA cells were FACS-enriched, while CD8+ and CD4+ T cells were negatively isolated. The TCR comes from a human donor with multiple sclerosis. What was sequenced was CD4+ T cells from PBMCs. The V gene is TRBV3-1, the J gene TRBJ1-6; D is possibly TRBD1 (6 bases). In DNA, the CDR3 is TGTGCCAGCAGCCTGACAGGAAATAATTCACCCCTCCACTTT. Protein: CASSLTGNNSPLHF.